This is a list of T cell receptor beta chains from one sample in a study of control samples from healthy donors and cancer patients. The method was immunoSEQ multiplex PCR; TCRdb's version includes in-frame clones alone and lacks a portion of them. Seen here are 130,000 or so clones, about nine tenths observed once, and the top ten hold around 8.7%. The specimen sequenced was blood. The receptors were sampled from a man aged 40-55 years in good health. Both conserved end residues are part of each CDR3. The D gene is left open where the match is weak. Where a row states a size, it is once, few, many or the class of an expanded clone; other rows omit it.

D	size	V	J	DNA	CDR3
-	-	TRBV5-6	TRBJ1-1	TGTGCCAGCAGCATTCCGAGCTCTGAAGCTTTCTTT	CASSIPSSEAFF
-	-	TRBV9	TRBJ1-1	TGTGCCAGCAGCCCGGGGGGCCCGTCCTCTGAAGCTTTCTTT	CASSPGGPSSEAFF
-	-	TRBV11-3	TRBJ1-1	TGTGCCAGCAGCACCCAGGGGAACACTGAAGCTTTCTTT	CASSTQGNTEAFF
TRBD1	-	TRBV7-9	TRBJ1-5	TGTGCCAGCAGCCAGGCTGGGACAGGGATCAATCAGCCCCAGCATTTT	CASSQAGTGINQPQHF
-	-	TRBV30	TRBJ1-5	TGTGCCTGGAGTCGGCAGTTCTGGGGGGCCCAGCATTTT	CAWSRQFWGAQHF
-	-	TRBV5-1	TRBJ1-2	TGCGCCAGCAAGGGGGGGGGCTATGGCTACACCTTC	CASKGGGYGYTF
-	-	TRBV5-1	TRBJ2-7	TGCGCCAGCAACCAGAGGGGGGATTCCTACGAGCAGTACTTC	CASNQRGDSYEQYF
-	once	TRBV20-1	TRBJ2-7	TGCAGTGCTAGGGGATCCGAGCAGTACTTC	CSARGSEQYF
-	-	TRBV4-3	TRBJ1-4	TGCGCCAGCAGCCCCCATCCGGGCGGGCAGGGAGGTGGTAATGAAAAACTGTTTTTT	CASSPHPGGQGGGNEKLFF
-	-	TRBV18	TRBJ1-2	TGTGCCAGCTCACCAGATTCCCTAATAAATAATGGCTACACCTTC	CASSPDSLINNGYTF
-	-	TRBV12-2	TRBJ2-1	TGTGCAAGTCGCCCGAAACTACCGGGACTAGCGGGGGAAAGGTCCTACAATGAGCAGTTCTTC	CASRPKLPGLAGERSYNEQFF
-	-	TRBV18	TRBJ1-1	TGTGCCAGCTCACCTTCAGGGTCGACAACTGAAGCTTTCTTT	CASSPSGSTTEAFF
-	-	TRBV30	TRBJ2-2	TGTGCCTGGAGGTTGGGGCTTAACACCGGGGAGCTGTTTTTT	CAWRLGLNTGELFF
-	-	TRBV6-2/TRBV6-3	TRBJ2-3	TGTGCCAGCAGTTACGCGGGGGCAACAGATACGCAGTATTTT	CASSYAGATDTQYF
-	-	TRBV7-9	TRBJ2-2	TGTGCCAGCGAGTCCGGAGCGACCGGGGAGCTGTTTTTT	CASESGATGELFF
-	-	TRBV6-2/TRBV6-3	TRBJ1-3	TGTGCCAGCAGTTATACCGGAAACACCATATATTTT	CASSYTGNTIYF
TRBD2	-	TRBV3-1/TRBV3-2	TRBJ2-1	TGTGCCAGCAGCCAAGGTACTAGCGGGGCCTACAATGAGCAGTTCTTC	CASSQGTSGAYNEQFF
TRBD1	-	TRBV27	TRBJ1-6	TGTGCCAGCAGCGCGACGGCTACAGGGGGAAATTCACCCCTCCACTTT	CASSATATGGNSPLHF